Listed below are T cell receptor beta chains from one sample, sequenced in a study of CD8 T cells in Susac syndrome. Each CDR3 protein gets one entry after TCRdb re-called the immunoSEQ multiplex PCR reads with MiXCR. The repertoire includes 150,000 or so distinct CDR3 sequences, around 94% of them detected once, and 0.14% sits in the top ten. Specimen: CD4+ T cells from PBMCs. The source of these receptors is a human donor in good health. CDR3s include the opening cysteine and the closing phenylalanine or tryptophan. The D gene is left open where the match is weak. Expanded clones are given a class, and other clones once, few, many or no size at all.

CDR3nt	CDR3aa	v_gene	j_gene	d_gene	len	abundance
TGTGCCAGCAGCCCGACGGGGTGGACTGAAGCTTTCTTT	CASSPTGWTEAFF	TRBV9	TRBJ1-1	-	13	-
TGTGCCACCAGTGAAGGACAGGGTGGCTACAATGAGCAGTTCTTC	CATSEGQGGYNEQFF	TRBV24-1	TRBJ2-1	TRBD1	15	once
TGCAGCGGTGGTGGGGAGACCCAGTACTTC	CSGGGETQYF	TRBV29-1	TRBJ2-5	-	10	-
TGCGCCAGCAGCCGAGGACAGGGTCTGAACACTGAAGCTTTCTTT	CASSRGQGLNTEAFF	TRBV5-1	TRBJ1-1	TRBD1	15	-
TGTGCCAGCAGCCCCCCAAGGGAGCAAACCTACAATGAGCAGTTCTTC	CASSPPREQTYNEQFF	TRBV11-2	TRBJ2-1	-	16	-
TGTGCCAGCAGTTCCGGGACAGATAATTCACCCCTCCACTTT	CASSSGTDNSPLHF	TRBV12-3/TRBV12-4	TRBJ1-6	TRBD1	14	-
TGTGCCTGGACGCGGGGACAGGGGGTAGAGACCCAGTACTTC	CAWTRGQGVETQYF	TRBV30	TRBJ2-5	TRBD1	14	-
TGTGCCAGTAGTGTCATCGGTGGCGAGCAGTACTTC	CASSVIGGEQYF	TRBV19	TRBJ2-7	-	12	few
TGTGCCAGCAGCGCAACGGCTGCAGATACGCAGTATTTT	CASSATAADTQYF	TRBV9	TRBJ2-3	-	13	-
TGTGCCAGCAGCTCCCGGACAGGGAACACCGGGGAGCTGTTTTTT	CASSSRTGNTGELFF	TRBV9	TRBJ2-2	TRBD1	15	-
TGCAGTGCTAGGCTAACTAGCACAGATACGCAGTATTTT	CSARLTSTDTQYF	TRBV20-1	TRBJ2-3	-	13	-
TGCAGCGTTGGGCGGCGGACGAACACCGGGGAGCTGTTTTTT	CSVGRRTNTGELFF	TRBV29-1	TRBJ2-2	-	14	-
TGTGCCAGCAGTGAAGCGTTGAGGGGTTCTGGGCTAGCGGGGGGACTCTACAATGAGCAGTTCTTC	CASSEALRGSGLAGGLYNEQFF	TRBV2	TRBJ2-1	TRBD2	22	-
TGTGCCTGGAACAATCCGGGACAGGGTATGCAGCCCCAGCATTTT	CAWNNPGQGMQPQHF	TRBV30	TRBJ1-5	TRBD1	15	-
TGCAGTGCTGACACGGTGCGAAATGAGCAGTTCTTC	CSADTVRNEQFF	TRBV20-1	TRBJ2-1	-	12	-
TGTGCCAGCAGCCCAAGACAGGGGACCCAAGAGACCCAGTACTTC	CASSPRQGTQETQYF	TRBV11-2	TRBJ2-5	TRBD1	15	-
TGTGCCTGGAGTCCGTACCAAAGCGGGCAGCCCCAGCATTTT	CAWSPYQSGQPQHF	TRBV30	TRBJ1-5	-	14	once
TGTGCCAGCAGCCCCCTAGGGTTGAGGGCCTATGAGCAGTTCTTC	CASSPLGLRAYEQFF	TRBV12-3/TRBV12-4	TRBJ2-1	-	15	-
TGTGCCAGCAGCCAGGGGGACAGGAGCGAGCAGTACTTC	CASSQGDRSEQYF	TRBV3-1	TRBJ2-7	TRBD1	13	-
TGCGCCAGCAGCTCGACTAGCGCGGGGACCGGGGAGCTGTTTTTT	CASSSTSAGTGELFF	TRBV5-1	TRBJ2-2	TRBD2	15	-
TGTGCCTGGAACCTTCTCATTGGACCCCGTGGTTACACCTTC	CAWNLLIGPRGYTF	TRBV30	TRBJ1-2	-	14	once
TGTGCCAGCAGCGCCGACAGACTTTCCTACAATGAGCAGTTCTTC	CASSADRLSYNEQFF	TRBV9	TRBJ2-1	-	15	-
TGCGCCAGCAGCTTGGCCAAGGGGGCAATTGAGCAGTACTTC	CASSLAKGAIEQYF	TRBV5-1	TRBJ2-7	TRBD1	14	-
TGTGCCAGTAGTATAAGCAGCGAGACTGAAGCTTTCTTT	CASSISSETEAFF	TRBV19	TRBJ1-1	-	13	-
TGTGCCAGCAGCTTATCGGCAGGGGGAGGCAATCAGCCCCAGCATTTT	CASSLSAGGGNQPQHF	TRBV7-2	TRBJ1-5	TRBD1	16	once
TGTGCCAGCAGAATTGCGAGGTCCCGGAATCAGCCCCAGCATTTT	CASRIARSRNQPQHF	TRBV12-3/TRBV12-4	TRBJ1-5	-	15	-
TGCGCCAGCAGCCAGGACGGGGACGGCTACACCTTC	CASSQDGDGYTF	TRBV5-1	TRBJ1-2	-	12	-
TGTGCCAGCAGCTTACGCCCTAGCGGGGGGGCCGGGGAGACCCAGTACTTC	CASSLRPSGGAGETQYF	TRBV11-2	TRBJ2-5	TRBD2	17	-
TGCAGTGCTAGACGGCCGGGACAGGGGGAAGGGGAAAAACTGTTTTTT	CSARRPGQGEGEKLFF	TRBV20-1	TRBJ1-4	TRBD1	16	once
TGTGCCAGTAGTATTTCAGGCATCGGGGAGCTGTTTTTT	CASSISGIGELFF	TRBV19	TRBJ2-2	-	13	-
TGTGCCAGCAGTTCGAGGGCGTGGGGTTGGACAGATACGCAGTATTTT	CASSSRAWGWTDTQYF	TRBV6-2/TRBV6-3	TRBJ2-3	-	16	-
TGTGCCAGCAGCGTAGATAATGGGAACCCCCAGTACTTC	CASSVDNGNPQYF	TRBV9	TRBJ2-7	-	13	-